This is a list of T cell receptor beta chains from one sample in a study of TIL therapy for anti-PD-1-resistant metastatic lung cancer. Method: immunoSEQ multiplex PCR; TCRdb's copy keeps in-frame clones and lacks some. The table records some 50,000 clones, around 80% of them present only once. Here the sequenced sample was blood, taken at baseline. These receptors were collected from a man between 65 and 85 years old with non-small cell lung cancer. CDR3s include the opening cysteine and the closing phenylalanine or tryptophan. D genes are given only for firm matches. The size entry is marked missing in some rows and otherwise reads once, few, many or a size class.

>TRBD2|-|TRBJ2-2|TRBV19
CASSGLAGAGGELFF
TGTGCCAGTAGTGGTCTAGCGGGAGCTGGCGGGGAGCTGTTTTTT
>-|-|TRBJ2-7|TRBV28
CASSYPSEQYF
TGTGCCAGCAGTTATCCCTCCGAGCAGTACTTC
>TRBD2|-|TRBJ2-2|TRBV29-1
CSASGLAGGPPGELFF
TGCAGCGCATCGGGACTAGCGGGAGGGCCCCCCGGGGAGCTGTTTTTT
>-|-|TRBJ2-3|TRBV30
CAWSVPQGMSGTDTQYF
TGTGCCTGGAGTGTACCCCAGGGTATGTCGGGCACAGATACGCAGTATTTT
>-|-|TRBJ2-7|TRBV27
CASSFFDKHSYEQYF
TGTGCCAGCAGTTTCTTCGACAAGCACTCCTACGAGCAGTACTTC
>-|-|TRBJ2-4|TRBV19
CASSMRVTKNIQYF
TGTGCCAGTAGTATGAGGGTTACCAAAAACATTCAGTACTTC
>-|-|TRBJ2-5|TRBV15
CATSRDPAGQETQYF
TGTGCCACCAGCAGAGACCCCGCGGGACAAGAGACCCAGTACTTC
>TRBD1|-|TRBJ2-5|TRBV2
CASSGKGALETQYF
TGTGCCAGCAGTGGAAAGGGGGCTCTCGAGACCCAGTACTTC
>-|-|TRBJ2-5|TRBV7-2
CASSLVSKETQYF
TGTGCCAGCAGCTTAGTATCGAAAGAGACCCAGTACTTC
>TRBD2|-|TRBJ2-7|TRBV5-4
CASSSPTSGRIYEQYF
TGTGCCAGCAGCTCCCCGACTAGCGGGAGGATCTACGAGCAGTACTTC
>-|-|TRBJ2-4|TRBV11-2
CASSLSTGGTLLAKNIQYF
TGTGCCAGCAGCCTCTCGACTGGGGGAACCCTTCTAGCCAAAAACATTCAGTACTTC
>-|few|TRBJ2-5|TRBV7-7
CASSLGAGLRETQYF
TGTGCTAGCAGCTTAGGGGCAGGTCTTAGGGAGACCCAGTACTTC
>-|-|TRBJ2-5|TRBV2
CASSAGGYDTQYF
TGTGCCAGCAGTGCCGGGGGTTATGATACCCAGTACTTC
>-|-|TRBJ1-5|TRBV2
CATKKDAAPSPQHF
TGTGCCACAAAAAAAGACGCCGCCCCATCTCCCCAGCATTTT
>TRBD2|-|TRBJ2-1|TRBV7-9
CASSSVAGGLGEQFF
TGTGCCAGCAGCTCCGTCGCGGGAGGGCTAGGTGAGCAGTTCTTC
>-|-|TRBJ2-7|TRBV7-8
CASSLGGQERYEQYF
TGTGCCAGCAGCTTAGGTGGGCAGGAGAGGTACGAGCAGTACTTC
>TRBD1|-|TRBJ2-7|TRBV6-5
CASSTRQGSYEQYF
TGTGCCAGCAGTACCCGACAGGGATCCTACGAGCAGTACTTC
>TRBD1|-|TRBJ2-7|TRBV6-1
CASRTLDRVHEQYF
TGTGCCAGCAGAACCTTGGACAGGGTCCACGAGCAGTACTTC
>-|-|TRBJ2-2|TRBV7-2
CASSAQGFFANTGELFF
TGTGCCAGCAGCGCCCAGGGCTTTTTCGCGAACACCGGGGAGCTGTTTTTT
>TRBD1|once|TRBJ1-2|TRBV28
CASSQGAGYGYTF
TGTGCCAGCAGTCAGGGGGCGGGGTATGGCTACACCTTC
>TRBD1|-|TRBJ2-7|TRBV7-2
CASSPRQGLREQYF
TGTGCCAGCAGCCCCCGACAGGGATTACGTGAGCAGTACTTC
>TRBD1|-|TRBJ1-4|TRBV7-9
CASSLDRGDEEKLFF
TGTGCCAGCAGCTTAGACAGGGGCGACGAGGAAAAACTGTTTTTT
>-|once|TRBJ2-6|TRBV19
CASSSRSYSGANVLTF
TGTGCCAGTAGTAGTCGGTCGTACTCTGGGGCCAACGTCCTGACTTTC
>-|-|TRBJ2-2|TRBV19
CASSIVPRSNTGELFF
TGTGCCAGTAGTATAGTTCCCAGATCGAACACCGGGGAGCTGTTTTTT
>-|few|TRBJ2-7|TRBV5-1
CASSLFGTGDEQYF
TGCGCCAGCAGCTTGTTCGGGACCGGGGACGAGCAGTACTTC
>TRBD2|-|TRBJ2-2|TRBV10-1
CASSDLTGARTSGVDTGELFF
TGCGCCAGCAGTGACCTTACAGGGGCGAGGACTAGCGGGGTTGACACCGGGGAGCTGTTTTTT
>-|-|TRBJ1-4|TRBV28
CASRVGNEKLFF
TGTGCCAGCAGAGTCGGGAATGAAAAACTGTTTTTT
>-|-|TRBJ2-3|TRBV27
CASSRRDTSTDTQYF
TGTGCCAGCAGTCGAAGGGACACCAGCACAGATACGCAGTATTTT
>-|-|TRBJ2-7|TRBV5-4
CASSLGLAVPYEQYF
TGTGCCAGCAGCTTGGGGTTAGCGGTCCCCTACGAGCAGTACTTC
>-|few|TRBJ2-7|TRBV19
CASSITTSGSEQYF
TGTGCCAGTAGTATAACCACCTCGGGGTCCGAGCAGTACTTC
>TRBD2|-|TRBJ2-4|TRBV19
CASSNRPTGGDNIQYF
TGTGCCAGTAGCAACAGGCCCACGGGGGGTGATAACATTCAGTACTTC
>TRBD1|-|TRBJ2-3|TRBV15
CATSRDRATDTQYF
TGTGCCACCAGCCGCGACAGGGCCACAGATACGCAGTATTTT
>-|-|TRBJ2-1|TRBV11-1
CASSPILGVRGYNEQFF
TGTGCCAGCAGCCCTATCCTGGGCGTCCGTGGGTACAATGAGCAGTTCTTC
>-|few|TRBJ1-3|TRBV7-9
CASSLVGGNTIYF
TGTGCCAGCAGCTTAGTGGGTGGAAACACCATATATTTT
>-|-|TRBJ2-5|TRBV19
CASSISGQETQYF
TGTGCCAGTAGTATTAGCGGCCAAGAGACCCAGTACTTC
>-|-|TRBJ2-3|TRBV4-2
CASSQAGVGGHTDTQYF
TGTGCCAGCAGCCAAGCAGGGGTCGGCGGACACACAGATACGCAGTATTTT
>-|few|TRBJ2-7|TRBV15
CATSSSDQPYEQYF
TGTGCCACCAGCAGTTCGGACCAACCCTACGAGCAGTACTTC
>-|-|TRBJ2-1|TRBV7-9
CASREGYNEQFF
TGTGCCAGCAGAGAAGGATACAATGAGCAGTTCTTC
>-|-|TRBJ2-3|TRBV18
CASSPSQQPQYF
TGTGCCAGCTCACCATCCCAGCAGCCGCAGTATTTT
>TRBD2|-|TRBJ2-3|TRBV29-1
CSVRASGRDTQYF
TGCAGCGTCCGAGCTAGCGGGAGGGATACGCAGTATTTT
>TRBD2|-|TRBJ2-1|TRBV11-3
CASSLGWEGRDEQFF
TGTGCCAGCAGCCTTGGATGGGAGGGCCGGGATGAGCAGTTCTTC